This entry lists 10 T cell receptor beta chains sequenced from one sample in a study of cytomegalovirus exposure and HLA in healthy donors. A multiplex PCR was run with 60 Vbeta primers and 13 Jbeta primers. Method: immunoSEQ multiplex PCR; TCRdb's copy keeps in-frame clones and lacks some. Here the sample spans 180,000 or so clones, roughly 75% being singletons. Sequenced sample: PBMCs. The receptors shown here come from a woman in her 40s in good health and CMV-seropositive.

This sequence joins TRBV10-3 and TRBJ2-7; TRBD2 agrees at 12 bases. Germline CDR1 is ENHRY and CDR2 is SYGVKD. This CDR3 spans 14 amino acids. After removal of 7 bases from V and 5 bases from J, the junction contained 6 bases not matched to a gene. In DNA form, the CDR3 reads TGTGCCATCAACCTAGCGGGAGGGGAGGACGAGCAGTACTTC. It encodes CAINLAGGEDEQYF.

In nucleotides, the CDR3 is TGTGCCTGGAGTCACGGGGGAGGACCCTACGAGCAGTACTTC. This sequence encodes CAWSHGGGPYEQYF. This chain connects TRBV30 to TRBJ2-7, with a weak D call TRBD2 (6 bases). Germline CDR1 is GTSNPN and CDR2 is SVGIG (reference sequence). This CDR3 has 14 residues. V shed 2 bases and J shed 2 bases, with 13 bases lying between them.

This chain joins TRBV2 and TRBJ1-4; D not certain. The CDR3 contains 13 residues. Trimming took off 7 bases at V and 1 base at J, with 7 bases between the two ends. CDR1 and CDR2 (germline): SNHLY, FYNNEI. The CDR3 sequence: CASNQETNEKLFF. CDR3 DNA: TGTGCCAGCAACCAGGAAACTAATGAAAAACTGTTTTTT. Variable domain in full (rest from reference TRBV2 and TRBJ1-4): EPEVTQTPSHQVTQMGQEVILRCVPISNHLYFYWYRQILGQKVEFLVSFYNNEISEKSEIFDDQFSVERPDGSNFTLKIRSTKLEDSAMYFCASNQETNEKLFFGSGTQLSVL.

The table lists this clone with a few counts. The rearrangement joins TRBV5-4 to TRBJ1-2; tentative D call: TRBD1 (5 bases). The germline V and J ends were trimmed by 0 bases and 2 bases, with 8 bases remaining between them. The CDR3 spans 14 residues. Looked up from germline, CDR1 is SGHNT and CDR2 is YYREEE (reference sequence). CDR3 sequence (DNA): TGTGCCAGCAGCTTGGACAGGTGGAACTATGGCTACACCTTC. Its translation is CASSLDRWNYGYTF.

This clone was detected only a few times. The V and J genes are TRBV5-8 and TRBJ1-5, with 10 bases lining up with TRBD1. The V gene end was trimmed by 4 bases and the J gene end by 4 bases; junction bases not matched to a gene: 5. Germline values: CDR1 SGHTS, CDR2 YDEGEE. This CDR3 spans 15 amino acids. CDR3 region: CASSPAGQGNQPQHF. Written as DNA, the CDR3 is TGTGCCAGCAGCCCGGCGGGACAGGGGAATCAGCCCCAGCATTTT.

This clone was counted at least ten times. The J gene is TRBJ1-4, the V gene TRBV6-6, with 7 nucleotides matching TRBD1. The length of the CDR3 is 16 residues. CDR1 is MNHNY, CDR2 SVGAGI, per germline (reference sequence). The V segment lost 8 bases and the J segment 4 bases; nucleotides outside the gene matches: 13. CDR3 DNA sequence: TGTGCCAGCCGCCTAGGAGGGACAGAAGTTAATGAAAAACTGTTTTTT. Translated: CASRLGGTEVNEKLFF.

The rearrangement joins TRBV2 to TRBJ2-1, with a tentative D call TRBD2 (6 bases). The germline V gene has CDR1 SNHLY and CDR2 FYNNEI. Trimming left V 8 bases short and J 7 bases short, with 18 bases between. The CDR3 sequence is 14 residues long. The CDR3 loop is CASAGGPMSNEQFF. The CDR3 region has the DNA TGTGCCAGCGCAGGAGGGCCAATGTCGAATGAGCAGTTCTTC.

J is TRBJ1-2 and V is TRBV18; D unclear. V dropped 3 bases and J dropped 7 bases, with 18 bases sitting between them. Germline lookup yields CDR1 KGHSH and CDR2 LQKENI. The CDR3 has 15 amino acids. DNA of the CDR3: TGTGCCAGCTCACCCCCCGGGGAGGGAGGTCGTGGCTACACCTTC. Its protein is CASSPPGEGGRGYTF.

This sequence joins TRBV6-1 and TRBJ2-3; 7 bases align to TRBD2. The CDR3 has 15 amino acids. The V gene's germline CDR1 is MNHNS and CDR2 SASEGT. Trimming at V came to 5 bases and at J to 4 bases, leaving 9 bases not matched to a gene. The CDR3 here is CASSSNPGLADTQYF. The CDR3 DNA reads TGTGCCAGCAGTTCTAATCCAGGACTAGCAGATACGCAGTATTTT.

The chain employs TRBV19 and TRBJ1-3; the D is unclear. Germline V gene data show CDR1 as LNHDA and CDR2 as SQIVND (reference sequence). V was pared by 7 bases and J by 0 bases, with 10 bases between. The CDR3 runs 14 residues. The CDR3: CASKRMGSGNTIYF. CDR3 coding DNA: TGTGCCAGTAAGCGGATGGGCTCTGGAAACACCATATATTTT.